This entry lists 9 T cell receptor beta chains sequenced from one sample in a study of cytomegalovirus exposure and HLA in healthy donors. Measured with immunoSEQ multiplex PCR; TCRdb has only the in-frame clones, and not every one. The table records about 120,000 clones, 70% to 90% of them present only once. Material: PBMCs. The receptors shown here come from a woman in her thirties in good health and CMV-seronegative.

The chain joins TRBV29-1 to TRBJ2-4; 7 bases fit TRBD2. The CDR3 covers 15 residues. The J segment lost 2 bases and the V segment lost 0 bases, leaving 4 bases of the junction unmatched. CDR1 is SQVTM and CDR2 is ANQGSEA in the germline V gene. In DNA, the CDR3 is TGCAGCGTTGAAGAGGGGGGGGACCCCAAAAACATTCAGTACTTC. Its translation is CSVEEGGDPKNIQYF.

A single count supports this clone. CDR3 loop: CASSPPGTDGYTF. The CDR3 nucleotides are TGCGCCAGCAGCCCGCCCGGGACAGACGGCTACACCTTC. V and J are TRBV5-1 and TRBJ1-2, with 7 bases aligning to TRBD1. The CDR3 is made up of 13 amino acids. Germline trimming cut 4 bases from V and 8 bases from J; bases unmatched to any gene: 8. The germline V gene has CDR1 SGHRS and CDR2 YFSETQ.

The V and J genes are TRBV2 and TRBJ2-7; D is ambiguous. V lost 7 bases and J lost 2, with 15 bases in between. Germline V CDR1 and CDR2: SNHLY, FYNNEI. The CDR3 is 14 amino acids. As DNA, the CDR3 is TGTGCCAGCACGTCCCTGCGGCAAGCCTACGAGCAGTACTTC. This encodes CASTSLRQAYEQYF. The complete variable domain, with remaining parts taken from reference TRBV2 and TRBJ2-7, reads EPEVTQTPSHQVTQMGQEVILRCVPISNHLYFYWYRQILGQKVEFLVSFYNNEISEKSEIFDDQFSVERPDGSNFTLKIRSTKLEDSAMYFCASTSLRQAYEQYFGPGTRLTVT.

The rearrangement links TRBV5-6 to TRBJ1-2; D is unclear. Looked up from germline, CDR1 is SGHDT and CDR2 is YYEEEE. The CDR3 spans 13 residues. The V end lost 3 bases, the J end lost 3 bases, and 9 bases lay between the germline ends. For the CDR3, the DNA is TGTGCCAGCAGCTCCCAAGAGGACTATGGCTACACCTTC. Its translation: CASSSQEDYGYTF.

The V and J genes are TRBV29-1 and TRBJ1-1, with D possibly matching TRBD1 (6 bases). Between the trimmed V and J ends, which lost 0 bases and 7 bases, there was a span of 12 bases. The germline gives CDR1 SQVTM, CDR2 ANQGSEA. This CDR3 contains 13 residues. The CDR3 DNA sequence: TGCAGCGTTGAAGAGGGGGCGCGTGGTGAAGCTTTCTTT. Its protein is CSVEEGARGEAFF.

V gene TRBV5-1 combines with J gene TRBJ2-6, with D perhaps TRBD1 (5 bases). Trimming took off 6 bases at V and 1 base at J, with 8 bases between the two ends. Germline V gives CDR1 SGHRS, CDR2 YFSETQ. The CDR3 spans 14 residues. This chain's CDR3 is CASTQGSGANVLTF. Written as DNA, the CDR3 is TGCGCCAGCACCCAGGGTTCTGGGGCCAACGTCCTGACTTTC.

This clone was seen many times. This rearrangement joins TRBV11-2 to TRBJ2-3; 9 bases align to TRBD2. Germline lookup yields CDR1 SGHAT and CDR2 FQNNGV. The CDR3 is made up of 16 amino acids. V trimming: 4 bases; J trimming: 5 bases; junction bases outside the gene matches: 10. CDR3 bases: TGTGCCAGCAGCTCTGGGACTAGCATTTCGGTAGATACGCAGTATTTT. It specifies CASSSGTSISVDTQYF.

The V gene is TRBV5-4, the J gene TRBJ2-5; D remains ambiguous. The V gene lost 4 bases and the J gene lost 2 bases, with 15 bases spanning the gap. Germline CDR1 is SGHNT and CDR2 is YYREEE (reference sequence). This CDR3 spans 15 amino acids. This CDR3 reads CASSPVPSAQETQYF. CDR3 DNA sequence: TGTGCCAGCAGCCCAGTCCCCTCCGCTCAAGAGACCCAGTACTTC.

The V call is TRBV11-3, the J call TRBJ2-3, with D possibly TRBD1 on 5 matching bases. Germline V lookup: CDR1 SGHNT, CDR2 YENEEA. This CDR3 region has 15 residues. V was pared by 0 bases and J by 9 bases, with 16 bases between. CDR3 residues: CASSLEGGAIDTQYF. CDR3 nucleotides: TGTGCCAGCAGCTTAGAGGGTGGGGCCATCGACACGCAGTATTTT.